The rows below give T cell receptor beta chains drawn from one sample of a study of blood T cell repertoires in COVID-19. Clones were sequenced by immunoSEQ multiplex PCR, and TCRdb holds only the in-frame ones, with some missing. The sample holds fewer than 250,000 clones, almost 90% seen once. Sequencing used PBMCs or T cells enriched from blood (not recorded which). The receptors here all came from a woman in her forties or fifties with acute COVID-19. CDR3s include the opening cysteine and the closing phenylalanine or tryptophan. The order of the fields is D gene, J gene, V gene, clone size, CDR3 protein, CDR3 DNA. The D gene is left open where the match is weak. A row's size may be missing; if present it is once, few, many or a size class.

d_gene: NA
j_gene: TRBJ2-1
v_gene: TRBV14
abundance: NA
CDR3aa: CASSPVSSSYYNEQFF
CDR3nt: TGTGCCAGCAGCCCCGTGAGTAGCAGCTATTACAATGAGCAGTTCTTC

d_gene: NA
j_gene: TRBJ2-7
v_gene: TRBV6-2/TRBV6-3
abundance: NA
CDR3aa: CASSTNLQYEQYF
CDR3nt: TGTGCCAGCAGCACGAATTTACAGTACGAGCAGTACTTC

d_gene: TRBD1
j_gene: TRBJ2-7
v_gene: TRBV24-1
abundance: once
CDR3aa: CATSEGPGQGIYEQYF
CDR3nt: TGTGCCACCAGTGAGGGACCGGGACAGGGGATTTACGAGCAGTACTTC

d_gene: TRBD1
j_gene: TRBJ1-2
v_gene: TRBV19
abundance: NA
CDR3aa: CASSIAPGTGAYGYTF
CDR3nt: TGTGCCAGTAGTATAGCTCCCGGGACAGGGGCCTATGGCTACACCTTC

d_gene: TRBD2
j_gene: TRBJ2-7
v_gene: TRBV28
abundance: NA
CDR3aa: CASSIVGTSGSYEQYF
CDR3nt: TGTGCCAGCAGCATCGTCGGGACTAGCGGTTCCTACGAGCAGTACTTC

d_gene: NA
j_gene: TRBJ2-4
v_gene: TRBV7-9
abundance: NA
CDR3aa: CASSPGFAKNIQYF
CDR3nt: TGTGCCAGCAGCCCAGGGTTCGCCAAAAACATTCAGTACTTC

d_gene: TRBD2
j_gene: TRBJ2-1
v_gene: TRBV7-3
abundance: NA
CDR3aa: CASSLIAGGPSEQFF
CDR3nt: TGTGCCAGCAGCTTAATAGCGGGAGGGCCATCTGAGCAGTTCTTC

d_gene: NA
j_gene: TRBJ1-2
v_gene: TRBV27
abundance: few
CDR3aa: CASSPGAGSYGYTF
CDR3nt: TGTGCCAGCAGTCCAGGGGCAGGGAGCTATGGCTACACCTTC

d_gene: NA
j_gene: TRBJ1-1
v_gene: TRBV6-5
abundance: NA
CDR3aa: CASSPLGGDTEAFF
CDR3nt: TGTGCCAGCAGCCCATTGGGGGGGGACACTGAAGCTTTCTTT

d_gene: TRBD2
j_gene: TRBJ2-3
v_gene: TRBV27
abundance: NA
CDR3aa: CASSLVGRTSGRFVRGTDTQYF
CDR3nt: TGTGCCAGCAGTTTAGTAGGTCGAACTAGCGGGAGATTTGTTCGAGGCACAGATACGCAGTATTTT

d_gene: NA
j_gene: TRBJ2-1
v_gene: TRBV19
abundance: once
CDR3aa: CASSTHSGNSYNEQFF
CDR3nt: TGTGCCAGTAGTACCCATAGCGGAAACTCCTACAATGAGCAGTTCTTC

d_gene: TRBD2
j_gene: TRBJ2-1
v_gene: TRBV4-2
abundance: NA
CDR3aa: CASSQVSGRGTYNEQFF
CDR3nt: TGTGCCAGCAGCCAAGTTAGCGGGAGAGGGACCTACAATGAGCAGTTCTTC

d_gene: NA
j_gene: TRBJ1-5
v_gene: TRBV27
abundance: NA
CDR3aa: CASSYDWRAQPQHF
CDR3nt: TGTGCCAGCAGCTACGATTGGAGGGCTCAGCCCCAGCATTTT

d_gene: NA
j_gene: TRBJ2-5
v_gene: TRBV6-2/TRBV6-3
abundance: NA
CDR3aa: CASSYSILGVGAQETQYF
CDR3nt: TGTGCCAGCAGTTACTCGATATTGGGTGTGGGGGCACAAGAGACCCAGTACTTC

d_gene: NA
j_gene: TRBJ2-7
v_gene: TRBV5-1
abundance: once
CDR3aa: CASSLDGGTGEQYF
CDR3nt: TGCGCCAGCAGCTTGGATGGGGGGACTGGTGAGCAGTACTTC

d_gene: NA
j_gene: TRBJ1-5
v_gene: TRBV12-3/TRBV12-4
abundance: NA
CDR3aa: CASSQGQPQHF
CDR3nt: TGTGCCAGCAGCCAGGGGCAGCCCCAGCATTTT

d_gene: NA
j_gene: TRBJ1-2
v_gene: TRBV27
abundance: NA
CDR3aa: CASSVTVNYGYTF
CDR3nt: TGTGCCAGCAGTGTGACAGTTAACTATGGCTACACCTTC

d_gene: TRBD1
j_gene: TRBJ2-7
v_gene: TRBV28
abundance: NA
CDR3aa: CASTKRGTATYEQYF
CDR3nt: TGTGCCAGCACCAAAAGAGGGACAGCGACCTACGAGCAGTACTTC

d_gene: NA
j_gene: TRBJ2-7
v_gene: TRBV12-3/TRBV12-4
abundance: NA
CDR3aa: CASRLREYEQYF
CDR3nt: TGTGCCAGCAGATTACGGGAGTACGAGCAGTACTTC

d_gene: TRBD1
j_gene: TRBJ2-7
v_gene: TRBV19
abundance: NA
CDR3aa: CASSLGDRVGYEQYF
CDR3nt: TGTGCCAGTAGTCTAGGGGACAGGGTGGGCTACGAGCAGTACTTC

d_gene: NA
j_gene: TRBJ2-5
v_gene: TRBV28
abundance: NA
CDR3aa: CASSPLGAGEETQYF
CDR3nt: TGTGCCAGCAGTCCTCTCGGGGCAGGGGAAGAGACCCAGTACTTC

d_gene: TRBD2
j_gene: TRBJ2-7
v_gene: TRBV7-9
abundance: few
CDR3aa: CASSPTLIETSGDYEQYF
CDR3nt: TGTGCCAGCAGCCCCACCCTTATAGAGACTAGCGGGGACTACGAGCAGTACTTC

d_gene: TRBD2
j_gene: TRBJ2-1
v_gene: TRBV24-1
abundance: NA
CDR3aa: CATSDLSGGAYNEQFF
CDR3nt: TGTGCCACCAGTGATTTATCGGGGGGTGCCTACAATGAGCAGTTCTTC

d_gene: NA
j_gene: TRBJ2-7
v_gene: TRBV6-5
abundance: NA
CDR3aa: CASSSGLPDHEQYF
CDR3nt: TGTGCCAGCAGTTCTGGGCTACCCGATCACGAGCAGTACTTC

d_gene: TRBD2
j_gene: TRBJ2-1
v_gene: TRBV6-2/TRBV6-3
abundance: NA
CDR3aa: CASSSLAGGPIEQFF
CDR3nt: TGTGCCAGCAGTTCTCTAGCGGGAGGGCCGATTGAGCAGTTCTTC

d_gene: NA
j_gene: TRBJ2-7
v_gene: TRBV5-4
abundance: NA
CDR3aa: CASSLFVTGSYEQYF
CDR3nt: TGTGCCAGCAGCTTGTTTGTGACGGGGTCCTACGAGCAGTACTTC

d_gene: NA
j_gene: TRBJ2-5
v_gene: TRBV4-2
abundance: NA
CDR3aa: CASSQDRGGRETQYF
CDR3nt: TGTGCCAGCAGCCAAGATCGAGGGGGAAGAGAGACCCAGTACTTC

d_gene: NA
j_gene: TRBJ1-1
v_gene: TRBV29-1
abundance: NA
CDR3aa: CSVEGPEAFF
CDR3nt: TGCAGCGTTGAGGGGCCTGAAGCTTTCTTT

d_gene: TRBD2
j_gene: TRBJ2-3
v_gene: TRBV11-2
abundance: few
CDR3aa: CASSLGGLAGGLSTDTQYF
CDR3nt: TGTGCCAGCAGCTTAGGGGGACTAGCGGGAGGACTTAGCACAGATACGCAGTATTTT

d_gene: NA
j_gene: TRBJ1-4
v_gene: TRBV3-1/TRBV3-2
abundance: once
CDR3aa: CASSQDVLRGGKLFF
CDR3nt: TGTGCCAGCAGCCAAGATGTCCTCAGAGGAGGAAAACTGTTTTTT

d_gene: TRBD1
j_gene: TRBJ2-3
v_gene: TRBV2
abundance: NA
CDR3aa: CASSGQGLRTDTQYF
CDR3nt: TGTGCCAGCAGTGGACAGGGATTGCGCACAGATACGCAGTATTTT

d_gene: NA
j_gene: TRBJ1-3
v_gene: TRBV28
abundance: NA
CDR3aa: CASWGGAGNTIYF
CDR3nt: TGTGCCAGCTGGGGGGGGGCTGGAAACACCATATATTTT

d_gene: TRBD1
j_gene: TRBJ2-5
v_gene: TRBV28
abundance: few
CDR3aa: CASSLRDRRLQETQYF
CDR3nt: TGTGCCAGCAGTCTCCGGGACAGGCGTCTCCAAGAGACCCAGTACTTC

d_gene: NA
j_gene: TRBJ2-7
v_gene: TRBV10-3
abundance: NA
CDR3aa: CAISEPGGRGAYEQYF
CDR3nt: TGTGCCATCAGTGAGCCCGGAGGCAGGGGGGCCTACGAGCAGTACTTC

d_gene: TRBD2
j_gene: TRBJ2-5
v_gene: TRBV4-2
abundance: NA
CDR3aa: CASSQTSTTSGQETQYF
CDR3nt: TGTGCCAGCAGCCAAACCTCGACGACTAGCGGCCAAGAGACCCAGTACTTC

d_gene: NA
j_gene: TRBJ2-5
v_gene: TRBV18
abundance: NA
CDR3aa: CASSPQGQGETQYF
CDR3nt: TGTGCCAGCTCACCCCAGGGTCAGGGGGAGACCCAGTACTTC

d_gene: TRBD1
j_gene: TRBJ2-7
v_gene: TRBV7-2
abundance: NA
CDR3aa: CASSPGQAVQYF
CDR3nt: TGTGCCAGCAGCCCGGGACAGGCAGTGCAGTACTTC

d_gene: TRBD1
j_gene: TRBJ1-4
v_gene: TRBV5-1
abundance: NA
CDR3aa: CASSLAGGDEKLFF
CDR3nt: TGCGCCAGCAGCTTGGCAGGGGGAGATGAAAAACTGTTTTTT

d_gene: NA
j_gene: TRBJ1-6
v_gene: TRBV3-1/TRBV3-2
abundance: NA
CDR3aa: CASSQEGGSPLHF
CDR3nt: TGTGCCAGCAGCCAAGAAGGAGGGTCACCCCTCCACTTT

d_gene: NA
j_gene: TRBJ1-4
v_gene: TRBV5-1
abundance: NA
CDR3aa: CASSSAGIRATNEKLFF
CDR3nt: TGCGCCAGCAGCTCCGCAGGCATCCGTGCAACTAATGAAAAACTGTTTTTT

d_gene: NA
j_gene: TRBJ1-1
v_gene: TRBV7-9
abundance: NA
CDR3aa: CASSLAMGPGTQAFF
CDR3nt: TGTGCCAGCAGCTTAGCGATGGGTCCGGGAACCCAAGCTTTCTTT

d_gene: NA
j_gene: TRBJ1-1
v_gene: TRBV9
abundance: NA
CDR3aa: CASSVESSWHTEAFF
CDR3nt: TGTGCCAGCAGCGTAGAATCGTCGTGGCACACTGAAGCTTTCTTT

d_gene: NA
j_gene: TRBJ2-1
v_gene: TRBV18
abundance: NA
CDR3aa: CASSTGASGNEQFF
CDR3nt: TGTGCCAGCTCAACAGGGGCTAGCGGGAATGAGCAGTTCTTC

d_gene: TRBD1
j_gene: TRBJ2-2
v_gene: TRBV2
abundance: NA
CDR3aa: CASRATGGGAGELFF
CDR3nt: TGTGCCAGCAGAGCGACAGGGGGCGGTGCCGGGGAGCTGTTTTTT

d_gene: NA
j_gene: TRBJ1-3
v_gene: TRBV11-3
abundance: NA
CDR3aa: CASSLGRSSGNTIYF
CDR3nt: TGTGCCAGCAGCTTGGGCAGGTCCTCTGGAAACACCATATATTTT

d_gene: NA
j_gene: TRBJ2-6
v_gene: TRBV9
abundance: NA
CDR3aa: CASMRTGANVLTF
CDR3nt: TGTGCCAGCATGAGAACTGGGGCCAACGTCCTGACTTTC

d_gene: TRBD2
j_gene: TRBJ2-1
v_gene: TRBV10-3
abundance: NA
CDR3aa: CAIRLGTSGRGNEQFF
CDR3nt: TGTGCCATCAGGCTCGGGACTAGCGGGAGGGGTAATGAGCAGTTCTTC

d_gene: TRBD2
j_gene: TRBJ2-1
v_gene: TRBV27
abundance: NA
CDR3aa: CASSLSGSSYNEQFF
CDR3nt: TGTGCCAGCAGCCTCAGCGGGAGCTCCTACAATGAGCAGTTCTTC